One and the same sample provided the 21 T cell receptor beta chains below, sequenced in a study of PD-L1 blockade in urothelial cancer (dated by TCRdb to the late 2010s). The protocol used for the library was the immunoSEQ multiplex PCR assay. This immuneACCESS table, as held by TCRdb, lists in-frame sequences with V and J called but not all clones. Of the missing ones, under half trace to an unresolved V gene in checked studies; the others have no known cause. This sample lists approximately 91,000 clones; roughly 85% were detected once. Under 9.5% of the sample is held by the ten biggest clonotypes. The time point label here, explained by the study, means: peripheral blood 6 weeks after treatment start. Source: PBMCs, taken around atezolizumab (anti-PD-L1) treatment. The receptors originated from a man aged 70-80 years with urothelial cancer.

The chain carries TRBV5-6 and TRBJ2-7, with TRBD1 as a possible D gene (5 bases). V was cut by 3 bases and J by 5 bases, with 18 bases left in between. Germline V lookup: CDR1 SGHDT, CDR2 YYEEEE. This CDR3 is 15 amino acids long. The CDR3 nucleotides are TGTGCCAGCAGCTCTAACCAGGGTGTTGGACACGAGCAGTACTTC. Translating it yields CASSSNQGVGHEQYF.

The CDR3 region is CAWNVGGRTDTQYF. As DNA, the CDR3 is TGTGCCTGGAATGTGGGCGGGCGCACAGATACGCAGTATTTT. The V gene is TRBV30, the J gene TRBJ2-3, with a tentative D call TRBD2 (5 bases). V shed 4 bases and J shed 1 base, with 12 bases lying between them. The germline gives CDR1 GTSNPN, CDR2 SVGIG (reference sequence). CDR3 length equals 14 residues.

Relative to its sample, this clone is medium-sized. This sequence joins TRBV27 and TRBJ1-5, with 7 nucleotides matching TRBD1. Germline lookup yields CDR1 MNHEY and CDR2 SMNVEV (reference sequence). The CDR3 sequence is 16 residues long. V dropped 5 bases and J dropped 3; count of bases not matched to a gene: 10. CDR3 loop: CASSLTNRGANQPQHF. DNA for the CDR3: TGTGCCAGCAGTCTTACGAACAGGGGCGCCAATCAGCCCCAGCATTTT.

This rearrangement joins TRBV5-1 to TRBJ2-3; tentatively, D is TRBD2 (5 bases). Trimming removed 5 bases from V and 2 bases from J, with 12 bases in between. Germline V gene data show CDR1 as SGHRS and CDR2 as YFSETQ. The CDR3 extends over 14 amino acids. Written as DNA, the CDR3 is TGCGCCAGCAGTATTGAGGGAAACACAGATACGCAGTATTTT. Protein sequence: CASSIEGNTDTQYF.

The J gene is TRBJ2-5, the V gene TRBV7-2; TRBD2 is a possible D gene (5 bases). V was clipped by 5 bases and J by 4 bases, with 14 bases between them. The CDR3 covers 14 residues. The germline V gene encodes CDR1 SGHTA and CDR2 FQGNSA. CDR3 DNA: TGTGCCAGCAGCCAACAATCCGAGGGAGAGACCCAGTACTTC. It encodes CASSQQSEGETQYF.

This rearrangement joins TRBV2 to TRBJ2-1; 9 bases map to TRBD1. The CDR3 totals 15 residues. Trimming cost V 11 bases and J 7 bases; bases outside gene matches: 15. The germline CDR1 and CDR2 sequences are SNHLY and FYNNEI. The CDR3, as DNA: TGTGCCTTTAATACTGGGACAGGGCGAACAAATGAGCAGTTCTTC. It is translated as CAFNTGTGRTNEQFF.

This clone turned up a few times. The rearrangement joins TRBV10-3 to TRBJ2-5; TRBD2 aligns across 12 bases. CDR3 size: 15 residues. V shed 1 base and J 3 bases; nucleotides not matched to a gene: 0. Per germline, CDR1 ENHRY and CDR2 SYGVKD. CDR3 in DNA: TGTGCCATCAGTGAGTGGACTAGCGGGAAAGAGACCCAGTACTTC. As protein: CAISEWTSGKETQYF.

The chain carries TRBV7-8 and TRBJ2-1; D is uncertain. The CDR3 has 17 amino acids. The V end was cut by 0 bases, the J end by 0 bases, with 12 bases between. Germline values: CDR1 SGHVS, CDR2 FQNEAQ. CDR3 nucleotide sequence: TGTGCCAGCAGCTTAGCGCCGAGTTCGGGCTCCTACAATGAGCAGTTCTTC. Encoded protein: CASSLAPSSGSYNEQFF.

V and J are TRBV4-2 and TRBJ2-1; D possibly corresponds to TRBD2 (6 bases). V lost 0 bases and J lost 6, with 9 bases in between. Germline CDR1 LGHNA, CDR2 YNFKEQ. The CDR3 loop spans 14 amino acids. The CDR3 nucleotides read TGTGCCAGCAGCCAAGAAGGGACTTCCAATGAGCAGTTCTTC. This gives the protein CASSQEGTSNEQFF.

The V gene is TRBV5-4, the J gene TRBJ2-7; TRBD2 matches 7 bases. The ends lost 1 base at V and 6 bases at J; junction bases unmatched: 4. Germline assignment: CDR1 SGHNT and CDR2 YYREEE (reference sequence). The CDR3 is made up of 13 amino acids. CDR3 coding DNA: TGTGCCAGCAGCTTGCAGGGAGGGGCCGAGCAGTACTTC. Amino acids: CASSLQGGAEQYF.

The chain is built from TRBV7-8 and TRBJ1-5, with 8 bases identical to TRBD1. The CDR3 has 15 amino acids. V was clipped by 5 bases and J by 3 bases; unmatched bases: 6. Per the germline V gene, CDR1 is SGHVS and CDR2 is FQNEAQ. For the CDR3, the DNA is TGTGCCAGCAGCCGACGGACAGGGAACAATCAGCCCCAGCATTTT. It is translated as CASSRRTGNNQPQHF.

A word on this clone: Compared with germline, one end of the junction differs, possibly owing to a read error. The rearrangement uses TRBV27 and TRBJ2-7; 10 bases are a match to TRBD1. The CDR3 extends over 14 amino acids. Germline CDR1 reads MNHEY; CDR2 reads SMNVEV (reference sequence). CDR3 in amino acids: CASSSGTGVSGASF. Here the CDR3 DNA reads TGTGCCAGCAGTTCCGGGACAGGGGTCTCCGGCGCGAGCTTC.

The CDR3: CASSLAWQAGEKLFF. The CDR3 nucleotides are TGTGCCAGCAGCTTAGCGTGGCAGGCGGGTGAAAAACTGTTTTTT. The chain uses TRBV11-2 and TRBJ1-4; D not certain. V was cut by 1 base and J by 7 bases, with 13 bases left in between. Per germline, CDR1 SGHAT and CDR2 FQNNGV. The CDR3 is 15 amino acids.

The V gene is TRBV4-1, the J gene TRBJ2-5; D might be TRBD2 (6 bases). V was trimmed by 0 bases and J by 4 bases, leaving 18 bases between them. The CDR3 consists of 17 residues. Germline V gene sequence: CDR1 MGHRA, CDR2 YSYEKL. The CDR3 DNA follows: TGCGCCAGCAGCCAAGACCCCGGACGGGGGATCGGAGAGACCCAGTACTTC. Translating gives CASSQDPGRGIGETQYF.

Here the CDR3 DNA reads TGTGCCAGCAGCAGGCGGCCCGGGACTAGCGGATCCTACGAGCAGTACTTC. It yields the protein CASSRRPGTSGSYEQYF. The rearrangement uses TRBV21-1 and TRBJ2-7; TRBD2, the table's D call, was not compared with the DNA. TRBV21-1 is termed a pseudogene. The CDR3 length is 17 residues.

The chain is built from TRBV15 and TRBJ1-3; D unresolved. This CDR3 comprises 14 residues. V lost 3 bases and J lost 0, with 6 bases in between. Germline values: CDR1 LNHNV, CDR2 YYDKDF (reference sequence). CDR3 nucleotides: TGTGCCACCAGCAGGCGAGTCTCTGGAAACACCATATATTTT. Protein sequence: CATSRRVSGNTIYF.

The rearrangement joins TRBV7-3 to TRBJ2-2; the match to TRBD1 covers 11 bases. The CDR3 covers 15 residues. Trimming took 5 bases from V and 5 from J; bases not matched to a gene: 4. Per the germline V gene, CDR1 is SGHTA and CDR2 is FQGTGA. The CDR3 coding sequence is TGTGCCAGCAGCCTGGGACAGGGGGGTACCGGGGAGCTGTTTTTT. It encodes CASSLGQGGTGELFF.

CDR3 in amino acids: CASSNLQGGTEAFF. CDR3 bases: TGTGCCAGCAGCAACCTGCAGGGGGGCACTGAAGCTTTCTTT. This sequence joins TRBV11-3 and TRBJ1-1; the match to TRBD1 covers 7 bases. CDR3 length: 14 residues. CDR1 and CDR2 from the germline V gene are SGHNT and YENEEA. V lost 5 bases and J lost 4; bases outside the gene matches: 7.

The rearrangement joins TRBV30 to TRBJ2-7, with D hard to call. This CDR3 has 16 amino acids. Per the germline V gene, CDR1 is GTSNPN and CDR2 is SVGIG (reference sequence). The V end was cut by 2 bases, the J end by 1 base, with 18 bases between. The CDR3 protein is CAWSSFRRPGSYEQYF. The CDR3, as DNA: TGTGCCTGGAGTTCATTCCGGCGTCCGGGTTCCTACGAGCAGTACTTC.

The chain links TRBV2 to TRBJ2-7; 8 bases are shared with TRBD1. Germline CDR1 reads SNHLY; CDR2 reads FYNNEI. V dropped 6 bases and J dropped 4; count of bases not matched to a gene: 5. The CDR3 totals 13 residues. The CDR3 nucleotides are TGTGCCAGCAGCGTGACAGGGGAGTACGAGCAGTACTTC. It specifies CASSVTGEYEQYF. The complete variable domain, with remaining parts taken from reference TRBV2 and TRBJ2-7, reads EPEVTQTPSHQVTQMGQEVILRCVPISNHLYFYWYRQILGQKVEFLVSFYNNEISEKSEIFDDQFSVERPDGSNFTLKIRSTKLEDSAMYFCASSVTGEYEQYFGPGTRLTVT.

The rearrangement uses TRBV5-1 and TRBJ1-6; TRBD1 matches 8 bases. The germline CDR1 and CDR2 sequences are SGHRS and YFSETQ. J lost 6 bases, V lost 0 bases, and 5 bases had no gene match. The CDR3 is made up of 16 amino acids. This CDR3 is CASSLAGTGLNSPLHF. CDR3 sequence (DNA): TGCGCCAGCAGCTTGGCCGGGACAGGCCTTAATTCACCCCTCCACTTT.